This TCR beta chain was documented in a study of blood T cell repertoires in COVID-19. Overall study context: Sources were T cells, B-cell-depleted T cells, or PBMCs; the material itself was cDNA or gDNA.

The germline CDR1 and CDR2 sequences are SGHRS and YFSETQ. Trimming stripped 0 bases from V and 4 bases from J, with 16 bases between. CDR3 length equals 16 residues. Profiling relied on immunoSEQ multiplex PCR, and the TCRdb table lists in-frame clones only, not all of them. The sample has more than 65,000 clones, more than 75% seen once; the top ten hold roughly 6.5%. This clone was recorded at least ten times. This TCR came from a woman aged 55-75 years with acute or convalescent COVID-19. The chain couples TRBV5-1 to TRBJ1-1, with a possible D match to TRBD1 (5 bases). Source material: peripheral blood. CDR3 residues: CASSLVVRQGGTEAFF. The CDR3 DNA follows: TGCGCCAGCAGCTTGGTGGTCCGGCAGGGAGGCACTGAAGCTTTCTTT. The variable domain in full, with the rest retrieved from reference TRBV5-1 and TRBJ1-1, is KAGVTQTPRYLIKTRGQQVTLSCSPISGHRSVSWYQQTPGQGLQFLFEYFSETQRNKGNFPGRFSGRQFSNSRSEMNVSTLELGDSALYLCASSLVVRQGGTEAFFGQGTRLTVV.